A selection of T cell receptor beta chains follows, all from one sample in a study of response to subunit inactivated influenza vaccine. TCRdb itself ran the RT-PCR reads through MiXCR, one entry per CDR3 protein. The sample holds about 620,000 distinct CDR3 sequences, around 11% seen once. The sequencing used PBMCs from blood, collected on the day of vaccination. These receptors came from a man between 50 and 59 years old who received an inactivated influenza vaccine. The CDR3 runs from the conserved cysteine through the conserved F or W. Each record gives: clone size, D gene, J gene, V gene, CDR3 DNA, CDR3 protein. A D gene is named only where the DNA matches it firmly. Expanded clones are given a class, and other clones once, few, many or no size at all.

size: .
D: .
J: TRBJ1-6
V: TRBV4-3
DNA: TGCGCCAGCACACTTGGACGGCCTGGGTCACCCCTCCACTTT
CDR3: CASTLGRPGSPLHF

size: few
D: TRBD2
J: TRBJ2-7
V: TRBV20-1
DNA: TGCAGTGCTAGGTCTAGCGGGAGGATTGCAACCTACGAGCAGTACTTC
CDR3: CSARSSGRIATYEQYF

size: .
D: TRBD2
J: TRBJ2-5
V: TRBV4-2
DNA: TGTGCCAGCAGCCAAGATGAGCGGGAGGGGGAGACCCAGTACTTC
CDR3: CASSQDEREGETQYF

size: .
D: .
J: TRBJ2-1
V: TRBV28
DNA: TGTGCCAGCAGCTTGACTTTCTACAATGAGCAGTTCTTC
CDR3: CASSLTFYNEQFF

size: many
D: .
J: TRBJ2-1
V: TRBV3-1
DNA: TGTGCCAGCAGCCAAGGCAACGGCAATTACAATGAGCAGTTCTTC
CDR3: CASSQGNGNYNEQFF

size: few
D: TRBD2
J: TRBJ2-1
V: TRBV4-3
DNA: TGCGCCAGCAGCCAATCTGGCGGGAGGGCCGGAAATGAGCAGTTCTTC
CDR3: CASSQSGGRAGNEQFF

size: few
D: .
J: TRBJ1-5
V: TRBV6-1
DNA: TGTGCCAGCAGTACCGGACAGAATCAGCCCCAGCATTTT
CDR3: CASSTGQNQPQHF

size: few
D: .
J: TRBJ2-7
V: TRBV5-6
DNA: TGTGCCAGCAGCTTTTCGTACGGAACCTACGAGCAGTACTTC
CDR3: CASSFSYGTYEQYF

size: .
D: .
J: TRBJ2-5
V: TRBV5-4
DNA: TGTGCCAGCAGCTTGGCCTCTCTAGCGCAGGAGACCCAGTACTTC
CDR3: CASSLASLAQETQYF

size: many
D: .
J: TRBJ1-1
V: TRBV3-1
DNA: TGTGCCAGCAGCCAAGCGGCGAGGGGGGACACTGAAGCTTTCTTT
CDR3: CASSQAARGDTEAFF

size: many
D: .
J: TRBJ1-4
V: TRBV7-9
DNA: TGTGCCAGCAGCCGGGGCGAAAAACTGTTTTTT
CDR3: CASSRGEKLFF

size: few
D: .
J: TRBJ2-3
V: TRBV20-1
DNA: TGCAGTGCTAGAGTCCCCGGGGGTAGTGATACGCAGTATTTT
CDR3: CSARVPGGSDTQYF